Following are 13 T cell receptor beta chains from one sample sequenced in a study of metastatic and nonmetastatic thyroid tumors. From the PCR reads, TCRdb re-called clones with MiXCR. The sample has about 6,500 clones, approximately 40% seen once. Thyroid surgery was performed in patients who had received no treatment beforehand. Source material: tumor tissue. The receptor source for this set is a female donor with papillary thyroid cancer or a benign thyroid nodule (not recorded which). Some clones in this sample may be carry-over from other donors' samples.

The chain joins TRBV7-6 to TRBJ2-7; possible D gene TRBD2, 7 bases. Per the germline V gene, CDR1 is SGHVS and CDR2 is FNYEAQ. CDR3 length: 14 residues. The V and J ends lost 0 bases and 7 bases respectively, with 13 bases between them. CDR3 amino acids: CASSLAGGALEQYF. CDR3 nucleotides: TGTGCCAGCAGCTTAGCAGGGGGGGCGCTTGAGCAGTACTTC.

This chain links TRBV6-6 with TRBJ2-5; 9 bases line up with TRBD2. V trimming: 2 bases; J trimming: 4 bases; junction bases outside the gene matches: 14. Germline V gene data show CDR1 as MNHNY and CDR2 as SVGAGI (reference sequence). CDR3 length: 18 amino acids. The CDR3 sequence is CASSYPLVAGVVPETQYF. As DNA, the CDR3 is TGTGCCAGCAGTTACCCACTCGTAGCGGGAGTAGTACCAGAGACCCAGTACTTC.

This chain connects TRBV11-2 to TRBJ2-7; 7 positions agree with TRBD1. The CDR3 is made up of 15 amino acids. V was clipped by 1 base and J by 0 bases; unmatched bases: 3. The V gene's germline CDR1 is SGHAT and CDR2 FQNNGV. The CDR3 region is CASSLARDSSYEQYF. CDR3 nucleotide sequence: TGTGCCAGCAGCTTAGCCCGGGACAGCTCCTACGAGCAGTACTTC.

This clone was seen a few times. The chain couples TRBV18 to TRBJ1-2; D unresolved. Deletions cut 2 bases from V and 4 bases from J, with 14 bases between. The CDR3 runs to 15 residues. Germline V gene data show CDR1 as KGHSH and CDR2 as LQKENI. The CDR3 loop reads CASSPGLTIGYGYTF. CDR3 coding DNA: TGTGCCAGCTCACCAGGGCTCACGATCGGCTATGGCTACACCTTC.

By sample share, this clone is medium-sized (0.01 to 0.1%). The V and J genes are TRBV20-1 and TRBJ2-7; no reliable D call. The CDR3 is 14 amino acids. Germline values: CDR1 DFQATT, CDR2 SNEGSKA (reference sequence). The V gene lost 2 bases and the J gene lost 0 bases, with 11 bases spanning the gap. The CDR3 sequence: CSARPPQNSYEQYF. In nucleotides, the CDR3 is TGCAGTGCTAGACCGCCACAGAACTCCTACGAGCAGTACTTC.

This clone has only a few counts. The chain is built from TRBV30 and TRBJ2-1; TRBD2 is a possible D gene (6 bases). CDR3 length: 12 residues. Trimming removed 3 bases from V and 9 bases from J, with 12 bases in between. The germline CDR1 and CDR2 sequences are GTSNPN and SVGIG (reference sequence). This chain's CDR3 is CAWRGGGSEQFF. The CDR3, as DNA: TGTGCCTGGAGGGGAGGCGGCAGTGAGCAGTTCTTC.

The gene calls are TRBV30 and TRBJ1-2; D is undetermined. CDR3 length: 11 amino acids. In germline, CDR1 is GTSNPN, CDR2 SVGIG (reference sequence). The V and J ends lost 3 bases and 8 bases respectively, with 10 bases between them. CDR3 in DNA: TGTGCCTGGAGGGCCGAGAGCGGCTACACCTTC. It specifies CAWRAESGYTF.

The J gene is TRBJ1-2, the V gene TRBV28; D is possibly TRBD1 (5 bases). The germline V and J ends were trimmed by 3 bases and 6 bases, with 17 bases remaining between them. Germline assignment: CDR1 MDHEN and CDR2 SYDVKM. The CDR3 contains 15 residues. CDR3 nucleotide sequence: TGTGCCAGCAGTTTCCGGCGACTGGGGCGGAATGGCTACACCTTC. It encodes CASSFRRLGRNGYTF.

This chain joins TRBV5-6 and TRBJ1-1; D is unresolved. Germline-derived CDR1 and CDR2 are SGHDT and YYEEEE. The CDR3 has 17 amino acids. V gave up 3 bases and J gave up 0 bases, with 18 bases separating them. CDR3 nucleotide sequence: TGTGCCAGCAGCTCCTTTGCGGCCGGTACCCTGAACACTGAAGCTTTCTTT. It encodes CASSSFAAGTLNTEAFF.

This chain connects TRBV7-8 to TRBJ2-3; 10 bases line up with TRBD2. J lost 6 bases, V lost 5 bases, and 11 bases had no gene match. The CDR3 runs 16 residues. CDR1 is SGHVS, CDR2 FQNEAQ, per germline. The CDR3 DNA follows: TGTGCCAGCAGCGTTTGGCGACTAGCGGGTCCGGATACGCAGTATTTT. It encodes CASSVWRLAGPDTQYF.

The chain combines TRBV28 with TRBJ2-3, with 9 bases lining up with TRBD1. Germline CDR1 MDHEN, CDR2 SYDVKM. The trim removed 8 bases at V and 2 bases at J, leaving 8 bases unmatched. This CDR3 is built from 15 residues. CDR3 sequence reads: CASGSRQGVTDTQYF. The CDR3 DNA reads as TGTGCCAGCGGATCGAGACAGGGGGTCACAGATACGCAGTATTTT.

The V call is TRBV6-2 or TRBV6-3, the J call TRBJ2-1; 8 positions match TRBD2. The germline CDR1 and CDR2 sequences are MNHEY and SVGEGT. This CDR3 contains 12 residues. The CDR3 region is CASGGRYNEQFF. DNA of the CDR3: TGTGCGAGCGGGGGTCGGTACAATGAGCAGTTCTTC.

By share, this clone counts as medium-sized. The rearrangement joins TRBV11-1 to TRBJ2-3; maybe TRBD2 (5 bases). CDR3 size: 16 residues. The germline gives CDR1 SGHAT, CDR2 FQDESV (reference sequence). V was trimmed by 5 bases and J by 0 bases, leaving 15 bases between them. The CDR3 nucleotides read TGTGCCAGCAGCCATCGGACTGTCCTAAGCACAGATACGCAGTATTTT. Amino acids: CASSHRTVLSTDTQYF.